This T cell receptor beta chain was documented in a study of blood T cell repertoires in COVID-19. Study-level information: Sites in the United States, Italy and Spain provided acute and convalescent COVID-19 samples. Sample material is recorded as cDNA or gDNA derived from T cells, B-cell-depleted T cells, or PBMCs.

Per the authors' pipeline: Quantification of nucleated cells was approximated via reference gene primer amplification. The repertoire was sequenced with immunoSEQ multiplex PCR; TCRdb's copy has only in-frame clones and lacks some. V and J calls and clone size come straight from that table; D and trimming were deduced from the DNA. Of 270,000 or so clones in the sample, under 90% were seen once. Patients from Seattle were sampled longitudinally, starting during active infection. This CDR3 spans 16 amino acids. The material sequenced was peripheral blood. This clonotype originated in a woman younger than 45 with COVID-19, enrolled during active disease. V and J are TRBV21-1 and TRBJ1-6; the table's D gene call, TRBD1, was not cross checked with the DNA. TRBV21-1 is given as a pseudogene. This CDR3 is CASRDPGRQGRSPLHF. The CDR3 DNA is TGTGCCAGCAGGGATCCAGGGAGACAGGGAAGGTCACCCCTCCACTTT.